Each of the 14 T cell receptor beta chains below was sequenced from the same sample in a study of T cell changes during pregnancy in multiple sclerosis. Only in-frame clones appear in the TCRdb table, and some are missing; sequencing was by immunoSEQ multiplex PCR. The repertoire holds about 30,000 clones, with around 90% as singletons. Sample: CD8+ T cells from peripheral blood mononuclear cells, taken before pregnancy. These receptors were taken from a female donor with multiple sclerosis, enrolled in a pregnancy study.

The chain links TRBV19 to TRBJ2-7; 9 bases are shared with TRBD1. Per the germline V gene, CDR1 is LNHDA and CDR2 is SQIVND (reference sequence). The CDR3 extends over 15 amino acids. Germline trimming cut 5 bases from V and 1 base from J; bases unmatched to any gene: 6. CDR3 in amino acids: CASSRGQGMSYEQYF. Written as DNA, the CDR3 is TGTGCCAGTAGTCGCGGACAGGGGATGTCCTACGAGCAGTACTTC.

The chain couples TRBV2 to TRBJ2-7; maybe TRBD1 (5 bases). CDR1 SNHLY and CDR2 FYNNEI come from the germline V gene. This CDR3 has 13 residues. V lost 4 bases to trimming and J lost 1 base, with 8 bases between them. CDR3 sequence (DNA): TGTGCCAGCAGTGGGACACTGTCCTACGAGCAGTACTTC. Its translation is CASSGTLSYEQYF.

For the CDR3, the DNA is TGCGCCAGCAGTCTAGGGCCCGGACTAGCGGGAGGAAGTGAGCAGTTCTTC. Its protein product is CASSLGPGLAGGSEQFF. The J gene is TRBJ2-1, the V gene TRBV23-1; 14 positions agree with TRBD2. TRBV23-1 is recorded as an ORF, its role being uncertain. The V segment lost 4 bases and the J segment 9 bases; nucleotides outside the gene matches: 11. The CDR3 is made up of 17 amino acids.

V gene TRBV4-3 combines with J gene TRBJ1-6; D gene unclear. In germline, CDR1 is LGHNA, CDR2 YSLEER. This CDR3 region has 14 residues. V lost 0 bases, J lost 3 bases, and 3 bases lay in between. The CDR3 reads CASSQDSYNSPLHF. The CDR3 bases are TGCGCCAGCAGCCAAGACAGCTATAATTCACCCCTCCACTTT.

The chain has TRBV27 and TRBJ2-2; D is undetermined. Trimming took off 3 bases at V and 0 bases at J, with 8 bases between the two ends. Germline lookup yields CDR1 MNHEY and CDR2 SMNVEV (reference sequence). This CDR3 has 15 residues. CDR3 amino acids: CASSLHRSNTGELFF. CDR3 nucleotides: TGTGCCAGCAGTTTGCACAGATCGAACACCGGGGAGCTGTTTTTT.

This sequence joins TRBV20-1 and TRBJ2-3, with no clear D. Trimming pared 5 bases from V and 9 bases from J, leaving 6 bases between. CDR3 length: 9 amino acids. Germline-derived CDR1 and CDR2 are DFQATT and SNEGSKA (reference sequence). The CDR3 nucleotides are TGCAGTGCTGGGCAGACGCAGTATTTT. This gives the protein CSAGQTQYF.

In its sample, this clone was seen once. Written as DNA, the CDR3 is TGCGCCAGCAGCCCAGGACTAGCGGGAGGTGCAGATACGCAGTATTTT. Translating gives CASSPGLAGGADTQYF. The chain has TRBV4-3 and TRBJ2-3, with 14 bases lining up with TRBD2. CDR3 length equals 16 residues. With V trimmed by 4 bases and J by 4 bases, 4 bases remained unmatched. Germline-derived CDR1 and CDR2 are LGHNA and YSLEER.

The gene calls are TRBV7-3 and TRBJ2-1; D might be TRBD2 (5 bases). The germline CDR1 and CDR2 sequences are SGHTA and FQGTGA. The CDR3 extends over 16 amino acids. V lost 1 base to trimming and J lost 7 bases, with 17 bases between them. The CDR3 bases are TGTGCCAGCAGCTTAATAGCGTCCCGAAGTCCGAATGAGCAGTTCTTC. This codes for CASSLIASRSPNEQFF.

The CDR3 sequence is CAISELLSSGGTDTQYF. The CDR3 nucleotides are TGTGCCATCAGTGAGCTCTTGTCGAGCGGGGGCACAGATACGCAGTATTTT. This sequence joins TRBV10-3 and TRBJ2-3, with 7 bases lining up with TRBD2. Germline lookup yields CDR1 ENHRY and CDR2 SYGVKD. V shed 2 bases and J 1 base; nucleotides not matched to a gene: 9. The CDR3 consists of 17 residues.

The chain joins TRBV2 to TRBJ2-1; D is possibly TRBD2 (6 bases). Germline-derived CDR1 and CDR2 are SNHLY and FYNNEI. The ends were cut back, 10 bases at V and 1 base at J, with 14 bases in the middle. The CDR3 loop spans 14 amino acids. The DNA for the CDR3 is TGTGCCACCTTGCGGGACTTGTCCTACAATGAGCAGTTCTTC. Translation gives CATLRDLSYNEQFF.

This chain links TRBV12-5 with TRBJ1-3; the D gene is possibly TRBD1 (5 bases). CDR3 size: 14 residues. Germline loops: CDR1 LGHNT, CDR2 FRNRAP. V was cut by 3 bases and J by 4 bases, with 10 bases left in between. CDR3 protein: CASGFGTNGNTIYF. DNA for the CDR3: TGTGCTAGTGGTTTCGGGACTAACGGAAACACCATATATTTT.

This clone was recorded once. This chain links TRBV7-9 with TRBJ2-7, with TRBD1 matching over 9 bases. Germline CDR1 reads SEHNR; CDR2 reads FQNEAQ (reference sequence). V shed 5 bases and J 5 bases; nucleotides not matched to a gene: 7. The CDR3 sequence is 14 residues long. The CDR3 nucleotides are TGTGCCAGCAGCCAAGGGACAGGGCGCCACGAGCAGTACTTC. Its translation is CASSQGTGRHEQYF.

The chain employs TRBV7-9 and TRBJ2-3, with D possibly TRBD1 on 6 matching bases. The length of the CDR3 is 17 residues. The germline gives CDR1 SEHNR, CDR2 FQNEAQ (reference sequence). Deletions cut 6 bases from V and 0 bases from J, with 19 bases between. CDR3 in amino acids: CASSNTGLGASTDTQYF. The DNA of the CDR3 is TGTGCCAGCAGTAATACGGGGTTGGGGGCTAGCACAGATACGCAGTATTTT.

V gene TRBV21-1 combines with J gene TRBJ2-1; the table's TRBD1 call for D was not verified on the DNA. TRBV21-1 is marked as a pseudogene. CDR3 length equals 16 residues. For the CDR3, the DNA is TGTGCCAGCAGCAAGGGGTCGGACAGCTCCTACAATGAGCAGTTCTTC. Its translation: CASSKGSDSSYNEQFF.